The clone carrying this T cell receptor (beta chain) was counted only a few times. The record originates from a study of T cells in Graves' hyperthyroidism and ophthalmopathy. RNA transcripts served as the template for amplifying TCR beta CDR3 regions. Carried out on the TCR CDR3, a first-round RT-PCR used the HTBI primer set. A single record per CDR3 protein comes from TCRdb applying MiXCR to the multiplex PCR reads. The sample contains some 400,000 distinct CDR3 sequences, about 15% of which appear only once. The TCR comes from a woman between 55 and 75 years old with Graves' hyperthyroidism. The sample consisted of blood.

In DNA, the CDR3 is TGTGCCAGTAACAAAGCGGGGACAGTGAACACTGAAGCTTTCTTT. Encoded protein: CASNKAGTVNTEAFF. This rearrangement joins TRBV19 to TRBJ1-1, with 7 bases identical to TRBD1. This CDR3 region has 15 residues. Germline assignment: CDR1 LNHDA and CDR2 SQIVND (reference sequence). The junction had 8 bases not matched to a gene; V was cut back by 7 bases and J by 0 bases. Together with reference TRBV19 and TRBJ1-1, the CDR3 gives the full variable domain: DGGITQSPKYLFRKEGQNVTLSCEQNLNHDAMYWYRQDPGQGLRLIYYSQIVNDFQKGDIAEGYSVSREKKESFPLTVTSAQKNPTAFYLCASNKAGTVNTEAFFGQGTRLTVV.